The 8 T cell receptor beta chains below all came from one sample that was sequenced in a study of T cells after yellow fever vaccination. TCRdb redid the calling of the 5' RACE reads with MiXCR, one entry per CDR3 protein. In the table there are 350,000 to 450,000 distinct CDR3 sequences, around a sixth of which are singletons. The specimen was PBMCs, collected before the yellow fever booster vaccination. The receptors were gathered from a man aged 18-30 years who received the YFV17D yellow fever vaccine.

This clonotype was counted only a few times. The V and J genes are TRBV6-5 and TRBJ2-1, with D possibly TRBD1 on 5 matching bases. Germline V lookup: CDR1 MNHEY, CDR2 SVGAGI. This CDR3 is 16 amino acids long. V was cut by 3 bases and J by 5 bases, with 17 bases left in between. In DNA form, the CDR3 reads TGTGCCAGCAGTTATAACGCTGGCCAGGGTCACAATGAGCAGTTCTTC. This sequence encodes CASSYNAGQGHNEQFF.

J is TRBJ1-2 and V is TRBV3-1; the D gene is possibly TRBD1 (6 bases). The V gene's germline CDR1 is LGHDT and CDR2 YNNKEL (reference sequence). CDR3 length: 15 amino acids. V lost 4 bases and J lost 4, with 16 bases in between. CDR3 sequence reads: CASSPGGQVTYGYTF. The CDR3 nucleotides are TGTGCCAGCAGCCCCGGGGGCCAGGTCACCTATGGCTACACCTTC.

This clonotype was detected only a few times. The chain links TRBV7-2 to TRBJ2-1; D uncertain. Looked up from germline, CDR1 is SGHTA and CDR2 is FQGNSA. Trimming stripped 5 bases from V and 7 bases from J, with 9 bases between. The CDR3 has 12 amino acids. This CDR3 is CASSTSMNEQFF. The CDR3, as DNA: TGTGCCAGCAGCACATCGATGAATGAGCAGTTCTTC.

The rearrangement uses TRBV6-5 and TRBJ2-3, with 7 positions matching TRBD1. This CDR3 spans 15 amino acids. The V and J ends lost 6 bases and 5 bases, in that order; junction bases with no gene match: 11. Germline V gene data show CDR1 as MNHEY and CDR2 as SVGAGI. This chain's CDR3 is CASSHRGGVGDTQYF. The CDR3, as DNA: TGTGCCAGCAGCCACAGGGGTGGGGTGGGAGATACGCAGTATTTT.

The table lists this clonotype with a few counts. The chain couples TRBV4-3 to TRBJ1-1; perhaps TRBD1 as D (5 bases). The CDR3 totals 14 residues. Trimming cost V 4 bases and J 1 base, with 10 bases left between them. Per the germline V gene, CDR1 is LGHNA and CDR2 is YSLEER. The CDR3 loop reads CASSPARENTEAFF. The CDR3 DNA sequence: TGCGCCAGCAGCCCCGCCAGGGAGAACACTGAAGCTTTCTTT.

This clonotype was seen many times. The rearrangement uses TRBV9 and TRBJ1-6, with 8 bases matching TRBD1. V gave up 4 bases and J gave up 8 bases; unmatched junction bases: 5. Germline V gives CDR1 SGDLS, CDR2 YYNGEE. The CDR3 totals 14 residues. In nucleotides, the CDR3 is TGTGCCAGCAGCCCCGGACAGGGAGATTCACCCCTCCACTTT. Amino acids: CASSPGQGDSPLHF. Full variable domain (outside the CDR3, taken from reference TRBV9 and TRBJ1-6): DSGVTQTPKHLITATGQRVTLRCSPRSGDLSVYWYQQSLDQGLQFLIQYYNGEERAKGNILERFSAQQFPDLHSELNLSSLELGDSALYFCASSPGQGDSPLHFGNGTRLTVT.

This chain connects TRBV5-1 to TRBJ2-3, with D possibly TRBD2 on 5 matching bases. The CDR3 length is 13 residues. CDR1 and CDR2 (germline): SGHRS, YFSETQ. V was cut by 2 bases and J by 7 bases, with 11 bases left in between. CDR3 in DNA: TGCGCCAGCAGCTTAATCGGGGAATATACGCAGTATTTT. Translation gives CASSLIGEYTQYF.

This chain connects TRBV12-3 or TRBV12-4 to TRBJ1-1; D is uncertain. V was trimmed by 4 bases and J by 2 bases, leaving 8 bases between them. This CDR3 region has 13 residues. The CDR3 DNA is TGTGCCAGCAGTTCCTACGGCAACACTGAAGCTTTCTTT. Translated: CASSSYGNTEAFF.